These 18 T cell receptor beta chains came from one sample sequenced in a study of control samples from healthy donors and cancer patients. Using immunoSEQ multiplex PCR, the repertoire was profiled, and TCRdb retains in-frame clones only, with some absent. The sample shows 85,000 to 95,000 clones, about four fifths of them seen only once. Sequenced: blood. These receptors came from an older woman in good health.

This chain connects TRBV10-2 to TRBJ2-1; D is uncertain. Germline V gene data show CDR1 as WSHSY and CDR2 as SAAADI. The CDR3 contains 14 residues. V lost 1 base to trimming and J lost 7 bases, with 11 bases between them. The CDR3 here is CASSEYHQTNEQFF. CDR3 nucleotides: TGCGCCAGCAGTGAGTACCACCAAACGAATGAGCAGTTCTTC.

The chain uses TRBV5-1 and TRBJ2-5, with D unclear. With 1 base removed from V and 0 bases from J, the gap between germline ends came to 4 bases. Germline V lookup: CDR1 SGHRS, CDR2 YFSETQ. CDR3 length equals 13 residues. The CDR3 DNA sequence: TGCGCCAGCAGCTTGACGTACCAAGAGACCCAGTACTTC. Translated: CASSLTYQETQYF.

In this sample, this clone turned up a few times. V and J are TRBV11-2 and TRBJ2-7, with 9 bases that match TRBD1. The J segment lost 5 bases and the V segment lost 2 bases, leaving 4 bases of the junction unmatched. The CDR3 runs to 14 residues. The germline gives CDR1 SGHAT, CDR2 FQNNGV. In DNA form, the CDR3 reads TGTGCCAGCAGCTTACGGGACAGGGCCCACGAGCAGTACTTC. Its protein is CASSLRDRAHEQYF.

The CDR3 here is CASSELYEQYF. The DNA of the CDR3 is TGTGCCAGCAGTGAACTCTACGAGCAGTACTTC. The V call is TRBV6-1, the J call TRBJ2-7; no firm D call. The germline gives CDR1 MNHNS, CDR2 SASEGT. There are 11 residues in the CDR3. V was trimmed by 2 bases and J by 3 bases, leaving 2 bases between them.

The gene calls are TRBV25-1 and TRBJ1-6; 10 nucleotides agree with TRBD1. Germline assignment: CDR1 MGHDK and CDR2 SYGVNS. The V segment lost 0 bases and the J segment 7 bases; nucleotides outside the gene matches: 6. The CDR3 runs 17 residues. The chain's CDR3 is CASSEYFGTGDNSPLHF. In DNA form, the CDR3 reads TGTGCCAGCAGTGAATATTTTGGGACAGGGGACAATTCACCCCTCCACTTT.

V is TRBV18 and J is TRBJ1-1; D is unresolved. CDR1 and CDR2 from the germline V gene are KGHSH and LQKENI. V lost 6 bases and J 1 base, leaving 12 bases between the germline ends. CDR3 length: 14 amino acids. The CDR3 here is CASSLGRGNTEAFF. The CDR3 DNA sequence: TGTGCCAGCTCTCTAGGGCGGGGGAACACTGAAGCTTTCTTT.

The CDR3 loop reads CASTSLAASKRGEQFF. The CDR3 nucleotides read TGTGCCAGCACATCACTAGCTGCCTCTAAGAGGGGTGAGCAGTTCTTC. The chain joins TRBV2 to TRBJ2-1; D is possibly TRBD2 (6 bases). The CDR3 covers 16 residues. The germline gives CDR1 SNHLY, CDR2 FYNNEI. Trimming took off 7 bases at V and 9 bases at J, with 25 bases between the two ends.

There are a few counts of this clone. V and J are TRBV4-1 and TRBJ1-4, with a possible D match to TRBD1 (5 bases). Deletions cut 1 base from V and 5 bases from J, with 17 bases between. This CDR3 is 17 amino acids long. Germline assignment: CDR1 MGHRA and CDR2 YSYEKL. This chain's CDR3 is CASSQVPAGTGNEKLFF. CDR3 bases: TGCGCCAGCAGCCAAGTCCCCGCCGGGACGGGGAATGAAAAACTGTTTTTT.

CDR3 DNA sequence: TGTGCCAGCAGTGAAGCAGGGGGCCCTTACTATGGCTACACCTTC. Its translation: CASSEAGGPYYGYTF. The chain has TRBV6-1 and TRBJ1-2, with 7 bases lining up with TRBD1. V lost 0 bases and J lost 3; bases outside the gene matches: 4. The V gene's germline CDR1 is MNHNS and CDR2 SASEGT. The CDR3 contains 15 residues.

The chain is built from TRBV5-1 and TRBJ2-7, with 7 bases matching TRBD1. In germline, CDR1 is SGHRS, CDR2 YFSETQ. CDR3 length: 13 residues. V dropped 4 bases and J dropped 5; count of bases not matched to a gene: 6. The CDR3 DNA reads as TGCGCCAGCAGCCCGGGACAGTCGAACGAGCAGTACTTC. Encoded protein: CASSPGQSNEQYF.

The chain has TRBV7-9 and TRBJ1-3; D uncertain. There are 14 residues in the CDR3. The germline V gene has CDR1 SEHNR and CDR2 FQNEAQ (reference sequence). V lost 2 bases to trimming and J lost 0 bases, with 5 bases between them. The CDR3 region is CASSLTDSGNTIYF. The DNA for the CDR3 is TGTGCCAGCAGCTTAACAGACTCTGGAAACACCATATATTTT.

V is TRBV5-1 and J is TRBJ2-5; D not resolved. V dropped 0 bases and J dropped 5 bases, with 5 bases sitting between them. The germline V gene encodes CDR1 SGHRS and CDR2 YFSETQ. This CDR3 has 12 residues. The CDR3 loop is CASSLVGETQYF. CDR3 DNA sequence: TGCGCCAGCAGCTTGGTAGGTGAGACCCAGTACTTC.

This chain uses TRBV5-8 with TRBJ2-2; TRBD1 or TRBD2 may be the D gene (5 bases each). Germline CDR1 reads SGHTS; CDR2 reads YDEGEE. The CDR3 extends over 15 amino acids. The V end was cut by 2 bases, the J end by 0 bases, with 8 bases between. The chain's CDR3 is CASSFGGTNTGELFF. The CDR3 coding sequence is TGTGCCAGCAGCTTTGGGGGAACGAACACCGGGGAGCTGTTTTTT.

This chain connects TRBV10-2 to TRBJ1-6, with D maybe TRBD1 (5 bases). Germline V gives CDR1 WSHSY, CDR2 SAAADI. Trimming pared 5 bases from V and 7 bases from J, leaving 15 bases between. This CDR3 contains 15 residues. CDR3 nucleotide sequence: TGCGCCAGCAGTTCGGGACTGCCTGTGAATTCACCCCTCCACTTT. The encoded protein is CASSSGLPVNSPLHF.

The chain has TRBV3-1 (or the pseudogene TRBV3-2) and TRBJ1-1; D may be TRBD1 (6 bases). The ends were cut back, 4 bases at V and 0 bases at J, with 15 bases in the middle. The CDR3 totals 16 residues. Per germline, CDR1 LGHDT and CDR2 YNNKEL (reference sequence). The DNA of the CDR3 is TGTGCCAGCAGCCTAGGGGGGGGAGGTGTGAACACTGAAGCTTTCTTT. It yields the protein CASSLGGGGVNTEAFF.

The rearrangement links TRBV5-1 to TRBJ1-2; TRBD1 matches 8 bases. The V and J ends lost 3 bases and 2 bases, in that order; junction bases with no gene match: 0. The CDR3 runs to 13 residues. Germline V gene sequence: CDR1 SGHRS, CDR2 YFSETQ. In DNA form, the CDR3 reads TGCGCCAGCAGCTGGGACAGGAACTATGGCTACACCTTC. Encoded protein: CASSWDRNYGYTF.

The chain links TRBV10-2 to TRBJ2-1, with 13 bases matching TRBD2. The V gene end was trimmed by 5 bases and the J gene end by 6 bases; junction bases not matched to a gene: 10. The V gene's germline CDR1 is WSHSY and CDR2 SAAADI. CDR3 length equals 17 residues. The CDR3 spells CASSPNRLAGGLNEQFF. The CDR3 DNA reads TGCGCCAGCAGTCCCAATCGACTAGCGGGAGGACTCAATGAGCAGTTCTTC.

The chain has TRBV6-7 and TRBJ1-4, with a possible D match to TRBD1 (6 bases). TRBV6-7 counts as an open reading frame of uncertain function. The V and J ends lost 0 bases and 8 bases respectively, with 13 bases between them. The CDR3 length is 15 residues. The CDR3 DNA is TGTGCCAGCAGTTACTCTGGCAACGGGGGCGAAAAACTGTTTTTT. Protein product: CASSYSGNGGEKLFF.